Listed here are 13 T cell receptor beta chains from one sample, sequenced in a study of blood T cell repertoires in COVID-19. The protocol was immunoSEQ multiplex PCR, while the TCRdb copy is restricted to in-frame clones and leaves out a portion. The table has approximately 120,000 clones, around three quarters seen once. Input material: peripheral blood. The receptors shown here come from a man aged 35 to 55 with active or convalescent COVID-19.

J is TRBJ1-2 and V is TRBV30, with 7 bases identical to TRBD1. Germline CDR1 GTSNPN, CDR2 SVGIG (reference sequence). Losses at the gene ends were 8 bases for V and 8 bases for J; bases not matched to a gene: 5. The CDR3 runs 10 residues. CDR3 residues: CARLQGGYTF. The CDR3 coding sequence is TGTGCCCGGCTACAGGGGGGCTACACCTTC. Using reference TRBV30 and TRBJ1-2 for the parts outside the CDR3, the full variable domain is SQTIHQWPATLVQPVGSPLSLECTVEGTSNPNLYWYRQAAGRGLQLLFYSVGIGQISSEVPQNLSASRPQDRQFILSSKKLLLSDSGFYLCARLQGGYTFGSGTRLTVV.

The chain carries TRBV7-7 and TRBJ2-2, with 9 bases matching TRBD2. The germline V gene has CDR1 SSHAT and CDR2 FNYEAQ (reference sequence). The CDR3 consists of 15 residues. CDR3 sequence (DNA): TGTGCTAGCGGGCCTAGCGGGGCAACCCCCGGGGAGCTGTTTTTT. This translates into CASGPSGATPGELFF.

The count of this clone is one. The DNA of the CDR3 is TGTGCCAGCAGCCCCTGGGCCCGGGCCGAAGGGAGGCAGTATTTT. This encodes CASSPWARAEGRQYF. The V call is TRBV5-4, the J call TRBJ2-3; the D gene is possibly TRBD2 (5 bases). Per the germline V gene, CDR1 is SGHNT and CDR2 is YYREEE (reference sequence). Trimming took off 4 bases at V and 11 bases at J, with 23 bases between the two ends. The CDR3 covers 15 residues.

The V gene is TRBV30, the J gene TRBJ2-2, with 7 bases lining up with TRBD1. From germline, CDR1 is GTSNPN and CDR2 SVGIG (reference sequence). The V and J ends lost 2 bases and 6 bases, in that order; junction bases with no gene match: 6. The CDR3 is 14 amino acids. The CDR3 sequence: CAWSRGQVAGELFF. The CDR3 DNA is TGTGCCTGGAGTAGGGGGCAGGTGGCCGGGGAGCTGTTTTTT. Full variable domain (outside the CDR3, taken from reference TRBV30 and TRBJ2-2): SQTIHQWPATLVQPVGSPLSLECTVEGTSNPNLYWYRQAAGRGLQLLFYSVGIGQISSEVPQNLSASRPQDRQFILSSKKLLLSDSGFYLCAWSRGQVAGELFFGEGSRLTVL.

The gene calls are TRBV5-1 and TRBJ2-6, with TRBD1 matching over 7 bases. The V and J ends lost 3 bases and 1 base, in that order; junction bases with no gene match: 4. The length of the CDR3 is 16 residues. Germline lookup yields CDR1 SGHRS and CDR2 YFSETQ. The CDR3 coding sequence is TGCGCCAGCAGCTCCATGACAGGGTCTGGGGCCAACGTCCTGACTTTC. The encoded protein is CASSSMTGSGANVLTF.

This chain connects TRBV27 to TRBJ2-3; TRBD1 matches 8 bases. Losses at the gene ends were 6 bases for V and 3 bases for J; bases not matched to a gene: 8. This CDR3 has 15 residues. CDR1 and CDR2 (germline): MNHEY, SMNVEV (reference sequence). CDR3 region: CASSSNRGWTDTQYF. The CDR3 nucleotides are TGTGCCAGCAGCTCAAACAGGGGGTGGACAGATACGCAGTATTTT.

This chain connects TRBV30 to TRBJ2-5; 12 nucleotides agree with TRBD1. Germline assignment: CDR1 GTSNPN and CDR2 SVGIG (reference sequence). V shed 5 bases and J 6 bases; nucleotides not matched to a gene: 7. The CDR3 totals 14 residues. The CDR3 DNA is TGTGCCTGGGCTTCGGGACAGGGGGCAAAGACCCAGTACTTC. This gives the protein CAWASGQGAKTQYF.

The J gene is TRBJ1-2, the V gene TRBV2; D is uncertain. CDR3 length: 12 residues. With 8 bases removed from V and 4 bases from J, the gap between germline ends came to 11 bases. Germline V gene sequence: CDR1 SNHLY, CDR2 FYNNEI. Here the CDR3 reads CASVGEFYGYTF. The DNA of the CDR3 is TGTGCCAGCGTCGGGGAGTTCTATGGCTACACCTTC.

V is TRBV4-2 and J is TRBJ2-1; TRBD2 agrees at 9 bases. V trimming: 4 bases; J trimming: 2 bases; junction bases outside the gene matches: 3. Germline V gene data show CDR1 as LGHNA and CDR2 as YNFKEQ. The CDR3 sequence is 15 residues long. CDR3 in amino acids: CASSPSGTTYNEQFF. The CDR3 coding sequence is TGTGCCAGCAGCCCTAGCGGGACCACCTACAATGAGCAGTTCTTC.

The chain is built from TRBV12-5 and TRBJ2-7, with TRBD2 matching over 8 bases. The V gene's germline CDR1 is LGHNT and CDR2 FRNRAP. Losses at the gene ends were 6 bases for V and 1 base for J; bases not matched to a gene: 8. The CDR3 spans 15 residues. The CDR3 loop is CASGRALAGSYEQYF. The CDR3 region has the DNA TGTGCTAGTGGCCGGGCCTTAGCGGGGTCCTACGAGCAGTACTTC. Looking up the rest from reference TRBV12-5 and TRBJ2-7 gives the full variable domain: DARVTQTPRHKVTEMGQEVTMRCQPILGHNTVFWYRQTMMQGLELLAYFRNRAPLDDSGMPKDRFSAEMPDATLATLKIQPSEPRDSAVYFCASGRALAGSYEQYFGPGTRLTVT.

This chain links TRBV7-2 with TRBJ2-7; unclear D gene. Per germline, CDR1 SGHTA and CDR2 FQGNSA. Between the trimmed V and J ends, which lost 1 base and 1 base, there was a span of 5 bases. CDR3 length equals 13 residues. The CDR3 DNA reads as TGTGCCAGCAGCTTAGGTGTATCCTACGAGCAGTACTTC. Encoded protein: CASSLGVSYEQYF.

The genes are TRBV18 and TRBJ2-1; a possible D gene is TRBD1 (5 bases). Trimming cost V 6 bases and J 4 bases, with 19 bases left between them. CDR1 is KGHSH, CDR2 LQKENI, per germline. This CDR3 region has 16 residues. This CDR3 reads CASSRQKVPPYNEQFF. CDR3 in DNA: TGTGCCAGCTCCAGACAGAAGGTGCCCCCTTACAATGAGCAGTTCTTC.

This clone was seen once. This chain joins TRBV3-1 (or the pseudogene TRBV3-2) and TRBJ2-2; possibly TRBD1 for D (6 bases). The germline V gene has CDR1 LGHDT and CDR2 YNNKEL (reference sequence). This CDR3 is 17 amino acids long. Trimming left V 3 bases short and J 5 bases short, with 19 bases between. CDR3: CASSQDTRQAGTGELFF. The CDR3 DNA reads as TGTGCCAGCAGCCAGGATACAAGACAGGCTGGGACCGGGGAGCTGTTTTTT.